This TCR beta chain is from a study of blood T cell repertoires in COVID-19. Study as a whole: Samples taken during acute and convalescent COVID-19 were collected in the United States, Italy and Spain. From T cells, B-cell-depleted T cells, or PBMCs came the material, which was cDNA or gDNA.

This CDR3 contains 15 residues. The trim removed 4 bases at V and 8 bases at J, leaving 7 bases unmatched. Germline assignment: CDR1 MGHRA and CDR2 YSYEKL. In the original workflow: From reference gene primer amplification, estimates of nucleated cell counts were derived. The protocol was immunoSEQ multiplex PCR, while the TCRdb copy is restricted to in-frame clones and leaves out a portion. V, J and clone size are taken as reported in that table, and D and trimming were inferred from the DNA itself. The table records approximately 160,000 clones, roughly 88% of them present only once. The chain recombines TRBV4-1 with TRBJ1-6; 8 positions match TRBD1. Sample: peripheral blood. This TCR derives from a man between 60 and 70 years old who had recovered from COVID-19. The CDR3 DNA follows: TGCGCCAGCAGCCCGGCGGGACAGGCTTATTCACCCCTCCACTTT. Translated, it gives CASSPAGQAYSPLHF.